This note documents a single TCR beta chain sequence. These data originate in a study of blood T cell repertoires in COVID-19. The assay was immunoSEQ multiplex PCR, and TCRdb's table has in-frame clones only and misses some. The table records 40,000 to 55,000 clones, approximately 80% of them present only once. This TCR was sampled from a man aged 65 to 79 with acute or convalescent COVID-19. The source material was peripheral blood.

The CDR3 DNA follows: TGTGCCAGCAGTGACCTAGGTAACACTGAAGCTTTCTTT. This gives the protein CASSDLGNTEAFF. This sequence joins TRBV6-2 or TRBV6-3 and TRBJ1-1; the D is unclear. V was pared by 5 bases and J by 2 bases, with 9 bases between. Germline assignment: CDR1 MNHEY and CDR2 SVGEGT. There are 13 residues in the CDR3.